A selection of T cell receptor beta chains follows, all from one sample in a study of CD8 T cells in ankylosing spondylitis. Via MiXCR, TCRdb re-called the 5' RACE reads, giving one row per CDR3 protein. The data hold about 340,000 distinct CDR3 sequences, with roughly 15% observed a single time. Sequenced: blood, either unsorted or a sorted T cell fraction (not recorded which). These receptors all come from a male donor with ankylosing spondylitis or in good health (not recorded which). The conserved cysteine and the conserved F or W are not part of the CDR3 here. The D gene is left open where the match is weak.

J: TRBJ1-5; V: TRBV5-1; D: NA; CDR3: ASSLEWGSNQPQH
J: TRBJ2-7; V: TRBV6-6; D: TRBD1; CDR3: ASSYWTGGEQY
J: TRBJ2-5; V: TRBV14; D: TRBD2; CDR3: ASRRSGRTQETQY
J: TRBJ1-4; V: TRBV29-1; D: NA; CDR3: SVWIGGFGEKLF
J: TRBJ2-5; V: TRBV11-2; D: TRBD2; CDR3: ASSLASGTSRETQY
J: TRBJ1-5; V: TRBV7-9; D: NA; CDR3: ASSGQSNQPQH
J: TRBJ2-5; V: TRBV7-2; D: NA; CDR3: ASSPPISTQY
J: TRBJ1-5; V: TRBV12-3/TRBV12-4; D: NA; CDR3: ASSLVEGVQPQH
J: TRBJ2-5; V: TRBV10-3; D: TRBD2; CDR3: AISPGGAQETQY
J: TRBJ2-7; V: TRBV12-3/TRBV12-4; D: NA; CDR3: ASRSGRWGEQY
J: TRBJ2-5; V: TRBV11-2; D: TRBD1; CDR3: ASSLEKGQERETQY
J: TRBJ1-1; V: TRBV9; D: NA; CDR3: ASSAQGNTEAF
J: TRBJ1-1; V: TRBV5-1; D: NA; CDR3: ASSSEGGNTEAF
J: TRBJ1-2; V: TRBV11-2; D: TRBD1; CDR3: ASSFGTGGYGYT
J: TRBJ2-7; V: TRBV5-1; D: TRBD1; CDR3: ASHLGQGVYEQY
J: TRBJ1-2; V: TRBV6-1; D: TRBD1; CDR3: ASSSYDRAGVDGYT
J: TRBJ2-3; V: TRBV6-5; D: NA; CDR3: ASSYRGNTQY
J: TRBJ1-2; V: TRBV29-1; D: TRBD1; CDR3: SAVLDRAYGYT
J: TRBJ1-1; V: TRBV18; D: NA; CDR3: ASSPARENTEAF
J: TRBJ2-5; V: TRBV7-9; D: NA; CDR3: ASSRDGLPRQETQY
J: TRBJ2-2; V: TRBV10-3; D: NA; CDR3: AISERGRAGAGELF
J: TRBJ2-7; V: TRBV6-5; D: TRBD2; CDR3: ASSYSMSGRVPYEQY